A single sample is the source of the 27 T cell receptor beta chains below, sequenced in a study of blood T cell repertoires in COVID-19. TCRdb's table, derived via immunoSEQ multiplex PCR, lists solely in-frame clones and lacks some. The data contain 450,000 or so clones, 85% to 90% of them singletons. Sequenced input: peripheral blood. These receptors all stem from a man between 18 and 35 years old with COVID-19, enrolled during active disease.

The rearrangement uses TRBV18 and TRBJ2-5; D is possibly TRBD1 (7 bases). CDR3 size: 15 residues. Germline loops: CDR1 KGHSH, CDR2 LQKENI. V lost 2 bases to trimming and J lost 5 bases, with 15 bases between them. DNA of the CDR3: TGTGCCAGCTCACCATTCCAGGGGGAGGAGGAGACCCAGTACTTC. It codes for CASSPFQGEEETQYF.

V and J are TRBV21-1 and TRBJ2-6; TRBD2 reflects the table's D call only, with no check against the DNA. TRBV21-1 is recorded as a pseudogene. This CDR3 region has 19 residues. The CDR3 here is CASRRPSSTERSGANVLTF. The CDR3 DNA follows: TGTGCCAGCAGAAGGCCCTCATCCACGGAGCGTTCTGGGGCCAACGTCCTGACTTTC.

This clone showed up just a few times. The V call is TRBV9, the J call TRBJ1-5, with TRBD1 matching over 7 bases. This CDR3 region has 15 residues. Germline lookup yields CDR1 SGDLS and CDR2 YYNGEE. J gave up 1 base and V 4 bases, and 5 bases lay outside the gene matches. The CDR3, as DNA: TGTGCCAGCAGCCCCACGGGACAGAGCAATCAGCCCCAGCATTTT. The encoded protein is CASSPTGQSNQPQHF.

The rearrangement joins TRBV19 to TRBJ2-7; 11 nucleotides agree with TRBD1. This CDR3 spans 15 amino acids. The V and J ends lost 4 bases and 3 bases, in that order; junction bases with no gene match: 5. CDR1 LNHDA and CDR2 SQIVND come from the germline V gene (reference sequence). The CDR3 sequence: CASSKPGTGGYEQYF. The CDR3 DNA reads TGTGCCAGTAGTAAGCCCGGGACAGGGGGCTACGAGCAGTACTTC.

V is TRBV7-8 and J is TRBJ2-2; 8 bases agree with TRBD2. V lost 7 bases and J lost 5; bases outside the gene matches: 12. The CDR3 has 16 residues. Germline loops: CDR1 SGHVS, CDR2 FQNEAQ. CDR3 in amino acids: CASTKRSQRETGELFF. CDR3 nucleotide sequence: TGTGCCAGCACTAAAAGATCCCAGCGGGAGACCGGGGAGCTGTTTTTT. The entire variable domain, with the rest obtained from reference TRBV7-8 and TRBJ2-2, is as follows: GAGVSQSPRYKVAKRGQDVALRCDPISGHVSLFWYQQALGQGPEFLTYFQNEAQLDKSGLPSDRFFAERPEGSVSTLKIQRTQQEDSAVYLCASTKRSQRETGELFFGEGSRLTVL.

A note on this clone: This sample includes further DNA sequences coding for the same CDR3. The chain employs TRBV19 and TRBJ2-3; 12 positions agree with TRBD2. The CDR3 sequence is 17 residues long. Germline-derived CDR1 and CDR2 are LNHDA and SQIVND (reference sequence). J was trimmed by 5 bases and V by 1 base; bases with no gene match: 7. The CDR3 DNA is TGTGCCAGTAGTATAGGTCTAGCGGGAGGGCCGGGAGATACGCAGTATTTT. Translated, it gives CASSIGLAGGPGDTQYF.

The V and J genes are TRBV9 and TRBJ2-2; weak D call: TRBD1 (5 bases). CDR1 SGDLS and CDR2 YYNGEE come from the germline V gene. Trimming cost V 0 bases and J 4 bases, with 10 bases left between them. The CDR3 extends over 15 amino acids. The CDR3 region has the DNA TGTGCCAGCAGCGTAGAGGGGATGGGCACCGGGGAGCTGTTTTTT. This translates into CASSVEGMGTGELFF.

This clone was counted a single time. The rearrangement uses TRBV7-4 and TRBJ1-5; no definite D call. V was pared by 6 bases and J by 0 bases, with 18 bases between. This CDR3 spans 17 amino acids. In germline, CDR1 is SGHVT, CDR2 SQSDAQ. In DNA form, the CDR3 reads TGTGCCAGCAGGATCCCTGCGGTCCGGTATAGCAATCAGCCCCAGCATTTT. Translating gives CASRIPAVRYSNQPQHF.

DNA of the CDR3: TGTGCCAGCAGCTTAATTCGGGTTAATGAGCAGTTCTTC. This sequence encodes CASSLIRVNEQFF. The rearrangement joins TRBV7-2 to TRBJ2-1; D is uncertain. The CDR3 extends over 13 amino acids. V was trimmed by 2 bases and J by 7 bases, leaving 9 bases between them. Germline CDR1 reads SGHTA; CDR2 reads FQGNSA.

This sequence joins TRBV5-1 and TRBJ2-7; D perhaps matches TRBD1 (5 bases). Trimming took 5 bases from V and 2 from J, leaving 14 bases between them. Germline V gives CDR1 SGHRS, CDR2 YFSETQ. This CDR3 contains 14 residues. CDR3 sequence: CASSSDSVPYEQYF. DNA of the CDR3: TGCGCCAGCAGTTCCGACAGTGTCCCCTACGAGCAGTACTTC.

The chain employs TRBV19 and TRBJ2-7; 10 bases map to TRBD1. CDR1 is LNHDA and CDR2 is SQIVND in the germline V gene (reference sequence). The CDR3 extends over 14 amino acids. With 4 bases clipped from V and 5 bases from J, the junction kept 5 bases outside the gene matches. CDR3 sequence reads: CASSTWTGGDEQYF. The CDR3 DNA is TGTGCCAGTAGTACGTGGACAGGGGGGGACGAGCAGTACTTC.

The chain is built from TRBV18 and TRBJ2-7; D might be TRBD1 (6 bases). The CDR3 is 16 residues long. From germline, CDR1 is KGHSH and CDR2 LQKENI. The V and J ends lost 2 bases and 1 base respectively, with 15 bases between them. The CDR3: CASSPVWGRPSYEQYF. In nucleotides, the CDR3 is TGTGCCAGCTCACCAGTTTGGGGGCGCCCGTCCTACGAGCAGTACTTC.

The V gene is TRBV2, the J gene TRBJ2-1, with TRBD1 as a possible D gene (6 bases). Germline loops: CDR1 SNHLY, CDR2 FYNNEI. The CDR3 runs to 16 residues. V lost 2 bases and J 3 bases, leaving 14 bases between the germline ends. CDR3 sequence reads: CASSEFGDTNYNEQFF. The CDR3 coding sequence is TGTGCCAGCAGTGAATTTGGGGACACCAACTACAATGAGCAGTTCTTC.

Only one count was recorded for this clone. The CDR3 DNA sequence: TGTGCCAGCAGTGAAGGCAGGGAGGTTAGCGGCTACACCTTC. Translating it yields CASSEGREVSGYTF. The rearrangement links TRBV6-1 to TRBJ1-2; D might be TRBD1 (5 bases). This CDR3 has 14 residues. Germline lookup yields CDR1 MNHNS and CDR2 SASEGT. Trimming stripped 1 base from V and 8 bases from J, with 14 bases between.

Only one count was recorded for this clone. The chain uses TRBV30 and TRBJ2-7, with TRBD1 matching 9 bases. The CDR3 covers 14 residues. The V gene's germline CDR1 is GTSNPN and CDR2 SVGIG (reference sequence). The trim removed 3 bases at V and 5 bases at J, leaving 8 bases unmatched. As DNA, the CDR3 is TGTGCCTGGAGCTTCGGGACAGGGCAACACGAGCAGTACTTC. Its protein is CAWSFGTGQHEQYF. The complete variable domain, with remaining parts taken from reference TRBV30 and TRBJ2-7, reads SQTIHQWPATLVQPVGSPLSLECTVEGTSNPNLYWYRQAAGRGLQLLFYSVGIGQISSEVPQNLSASRPQDRQFILSSKKLLLSDSGFYLCAWSFGTGQHEQYFGPGTRLTVT.

The chain recombines TRBV4-2 with TRBJ1-5; D gene uncertain. V was clipped by 0 bases and J by 5 bases, with 11 bases between them. CDR3 length: 15 amino acids. From germline, CDR1 is LGHNA and CDR2 YNFKEQ. Here the CDR3 DNA reads TGTGCCAGCAGCCAAGATGACGGGATCCATCAGCCCCAGCATTTT. This sequence encodes CASSQDDGIHQPQHF.

This chain joins TRBV12-3 or TRBV12-4 and TRBJ1-2, with a possible D match to TRBD1 (5 bases). With 5 bases removed from V and 6 bases from J, the gap between germline ends came to 10 bases. The CDR3 runs 12 residues. DNA of the CDR3: TGTGCCAGCAGTCCCTCAGGGAATGGCTACACCTTC. Translating gives CASSPSGNGYTF.

V is TRBV6-5 and J is TRBJ2-7; 7 bases map to TRBD2. The germline V gene has CDR1 MNHEY and CDR2 SVGAGI. Unmatched junction bases numbered 12, after V lost 0 bases and J lost 7 bases. This CDR3 has 16 amino acids. Here the CDR3 reads CASSYSWAGESWEQYF. The DNA of the CDR3 is TGTGCCAGCAGTTACTCATGGGCGGGAGAGAGTTGGGAGCAGTACTTC.

The V and J genes are TRBV4-2 and TRBJ2-7; 12 positions agree with TRBD2. CDR1 is LGHNA, CDR2 YNFKEQ, per germline. CDR3 size: 15 residues. The V and J ends lost 0 bases and 5 bases, in that order; junction bases with no gene match: 2. CDR3 bases: TGTGCCAGCAGCCAAGATCGGACTAGCGGGGACGAGCAGTACTTC. This encodes CASSQDRTSGDEQYF.

Here the CDR3 DNA reads TGTGCCAGCAGCCCCCGGACAGCGAACACTGAAGCTTTCTTT. Translating gives CASSPRTANTEAFF. The rearrangement joins TRBV11-3 to TRBJ1-1; D possibly corresponds to TRBD1 (6 bases). Germline CDR1 and CDR2: SGHNT and YENEEA. CDR3 length: 14 amino acids. V was trimmed by 5 bases and J by 1 base, leaving 11 bases between them.

V usage is TRBV19 and J usage is TRBJ1-5; D perhaps matches TRBD1 (6 bases). V lost 7 bases and J 2 bases, leaving 9 bases between the germline ends. CDR3 size: 13 residues. CDR1 is LNHDA, CDR2 SQIVND, per germline (reference sequence). In DNA form, the CDR3 reads TGTGCCAGTAATTACAGGGGCAATCAGCCCCAGCATTTT. This translates into CASNYRGNQPQHF.

The chain is built from TRBV2 and TRBJ1-4, with D perhaps matching TRBD1 (6 bases). Trimming shortened V by 2 bases and J by 8 bases, and 15 bases separated the two germline ends. Germline CDR1 SNHLY, CDR2 FYNNEI. This CDR3 has 15 residues. The CDR3 coding sequence is TGTGCCAGCAGTGAACCTACTGGGAGGGGGGAAAAACTGTTTTTT. This codes for CASSEPTGRGEKLFF.

This sequence joins TRBV11-2 and TRBJ2-7; possibly TRBD1 for D (6 bases). The CDR3 runs to 16 residues. The germline CDR1 and CDR2 sequences are SGHAT and FQNNGV. Trimming cost V 4 bases and J 0 bases, with 16 bases left between them. CDR3 protein: CASSSQQGFSSYEQYF. Written as DNA, the CDR3 is TGTGCCAGCAGCTCTCAACAGGGCTTTAGCTCCTACGAGCAGTACTTC.

The chain uses TRBV19 and TRBJ1-1; unclear D gene. The germline CDR1 and CDR2 sequences are LNHDA and SQIVND (reference sequence). The CDR3 sequence is 13 residues long. The V gene lost 3 bases and the J gene lost 5 bases, with 10 bases spanning the gap. In nucleotides, the CDR3 is TGTGCCAGTAGTATGGCACAGATTACTGAAGCTTTCTTT. Residues: CASSMAQITEAFF. Filled out from reference TRBV19 and TRBJ1-1, the complete variable domain reads DGGITQSPKYLFRKEGQNVTLSCEQNLNHDAMYWYRQDPGQGLRLIYYSQIVNDFQKGDIAEGYSVSREKKESFPLTVTSAQKNPTAFYLCASSMAQITEAFFGQGTRLTVV.

J is TRBJ2-5 and V is TRBV3-1 (or the pseudogene TRBV3-2); 7 nucleotides align to TRBD1. The CDR3 spans 15 residues. The J segment lost 3 bases and the V segment lost 0 bases, leaving 4 bases of the junction unmatched. Germline CDR1 is LGHDT and CDR2 is YNNKEL (reference sequence). The DNA for the CDR3 is TGTGCCAGCAGCCAAGATGGGGACAGAAAAGAGACCCAGTACTTC. Its protein product is CASSQDGDRKETQYF.

V gene TRBV2 combines with J gene TRBJ1-5; D unresolved. Per germline, CDR1 SNHLY and CDR2 FYNNEI. The V end lost 4 bases, the J end lost 5 bases, and 9 bases lay between the germline ends. This CDR3 is built from 13 residues. Here the CDR3 DNA reads TGTGCCAGCAGTGGTGACATGTATCAGCCCCAGCATTTT. This sequence encodes CASSGDMYQPQHF.

The genes are TRBV6-1 and TRBJ2-7; 7 nucleotides align to TRBD1. The length of the CDR3 is 15 residues. CDR1 is MNHNS and CDR2 is SASEGT in the germline V gene. V shed 0 bases, J shed 2 bases, and the junction held 4 bases outside the gene matches. For the CDR3, the DNA is TGTGCCAGCAGTGAAGCTGCGACAGGGCCCTACGAGCAGTACTTC. This sequence encodes CASSEAATGPYEQYF.